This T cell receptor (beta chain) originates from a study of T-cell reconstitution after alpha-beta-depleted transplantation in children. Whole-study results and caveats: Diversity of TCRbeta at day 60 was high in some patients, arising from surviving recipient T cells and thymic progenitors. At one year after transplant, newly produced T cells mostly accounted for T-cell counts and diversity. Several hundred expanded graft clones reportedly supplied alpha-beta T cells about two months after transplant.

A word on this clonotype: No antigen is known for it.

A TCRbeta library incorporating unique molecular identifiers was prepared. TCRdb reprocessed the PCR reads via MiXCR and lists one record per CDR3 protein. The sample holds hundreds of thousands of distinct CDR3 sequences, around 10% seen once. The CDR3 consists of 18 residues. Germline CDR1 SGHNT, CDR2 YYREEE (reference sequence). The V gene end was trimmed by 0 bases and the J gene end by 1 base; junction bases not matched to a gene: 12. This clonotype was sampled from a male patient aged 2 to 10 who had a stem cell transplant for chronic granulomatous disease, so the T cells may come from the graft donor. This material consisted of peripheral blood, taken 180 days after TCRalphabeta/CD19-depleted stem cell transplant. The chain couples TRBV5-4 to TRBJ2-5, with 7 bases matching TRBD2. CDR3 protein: CASSLGRSGLTFQETQYF. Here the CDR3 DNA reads TGTGCCAGCAGCTTGGGTCGGTCGGGACTAACCTTCCAAGAGACCCAGTACTTC.